These 6 T cell receptor beta chains were sequenced from one sample in a study of cytomegalovirus exposure and HLA in healthy donors. PCR was performed using 60 Vbeta and 13 Jbeta primers. Produced via immunoSEQ multiplex PCR; TCRdb's table is partial and in-frame only. The sample holds some 140,000 clones, over 75% seen once. Sequenced sample: PBMCs. Receptors were obtained from a woman aged 50 to 60 in good health and CMV-seropositive.

J is TRBJ2-1 and V is TRBV2; 10 bases match TRBD2. Looked up from germline, CDR1 is SNHLY and CDR2 is FYNNEI. CDR3 length: 16 residues. The V segment lost 8 bases and the J segment 0 bases; nucleotides outside the gene matches: 7. The CDR3 loop reads CASPKSGGASYNEQFF. The CDR3 DNA follows: TGTGCCAGCCCGAAAAGCGGGGGGGCCTCCTACAATGAGCAGTTCTTC. The whole variable domain, remainder taken from reference TRBV2 and TRBJ2-1, is EPEVTQTPSHQVTQMGQEVILRCVPISNHLYFYWYRQILGQKVEFLVSFYNNEISEKSEIFDDQFSVERPDGSNFTLKIRSTKLEDSAMYFCASPKSGGASYNEQFFGPGTRLTVL.

This clone was counted only a few times. The chain recombines TRBV5-1 with TRBJ1-4; 7 bases are a match to TRBD1. Germline CDR1 and CDR2: SGHRS and YFSETQ. V gave up 8 bases and J gave up 0 bases; unmatched junction bases: 10. The CDR3 consists of 16 residues. The CDR3 DNA reads TGCGCCAGTAGCACACAGGGGACCGCAACTAATGAAAAACTGTTTTTT. Protein sequence: CASSTQGTATNEKLFF.

The V call is TRBV7-3, the J call TRBJ2-1; D is undetermined. CDR3 length: 15 amino acids. Deletions cut 3 bases from V and 3 bases from J, with 12 bases between. Germline values: CDR1 SGHTA, CDR2 FQGTGA. The CDR3 loop is CASSFGLVGYNEQFF. As DNA, the CDR3 is TGTGCCAGCAGCTTCGGCCTAGTCGGCTACAATGAGCAGTTCTTC.

This rearrangement joins TRBV4-2 to TRBJ2-1, with TRBD1 identical over 10 bases. The CDR3 contains 16 residues. V was clipped by 0 bases and J by 6 bases; unmatched bases: 5. Germline CDR1 and CDR2: LGHNA and YNFKEQ. The CDR3 DNA is TGTGCCAGCAGCCAAGAGCCGGGACAGGGGCTCAATGAGCAGTTCTTC. Encoded protein: CASSQEPGQGLNEQFF.

The chain combines TRBV5-8 with TRBJ1-2; no clear D. Germline V lookup: CDR1 SGHTS, CDR2 YDEGEE. Trimming cost V 1 base and J 4 bases, with 5 bases left between them. This CDR3 is built from 12 residues. The CDR3 region is CASSLPGYGYTF. In DNA form, the CDR3 reads TGTGCCAGCAGCTTGCCAGGCTATGGCTACACCTTC. Full variable domain (rest looked up from reference TRBV5-8 and TRBJ1-2): EAGVTQSPTHLIKTRGQQATLRCSPISGHTSVYWYQQALGLGLQFLLWYDEGEERNRGNFPPRFSGRQFPNYSSELNVNALELEDSALYLCASSLPGYGYTFGSGTRLTVV.

This clone was observed a few times. The CDR3 nucleotides read TGTGCCAGCTCCAGGTCAGCCTATGGCTACACCTTC. Protein: CASSRSAYGYTF. The chain couples TRBV2 to TRBJ1-2; no clear D. With 8 bases removed from V and 4 bases from J, the gap between germline ends came to 11 bases. This CDR3 is built from 12 residues. The germline CDR1 and CDR2 sequences are SNHLY and FYNNEI.